These 11 T cell receptor beta chains share one sample of origin, sequenced in a study of cytomegalovirus exposure and HLA in healthy donors. 60 Vbeta and 13 Jbeta primers were used in PCR. The method was immunoSEQ multiplex PCR; TCRdb's version includes in-frame clones alone and lacks a portion of them. In the table there are 110,000 to 150,000 clones, 60% to 80% of which are singletons. Sequencing was carried out using PBMCs. These receptors originate from a male donor in good health and CMV-seronegative.

The count of this clone is one. V is TRBV11-3 and J is TRBJ1-5, with D perhaps TRBD1 (5 bases). Looked up from germline, CDR1 is SGHNT and CDR2 is YENEEA. CDR3 length: 16 residues. V was trimmed by 0 bases and J by 1 base, leaving 10 bases between them. CDR3 in DNA: TGTGCCAGCAGCTTAGATCGGGGGGGAAGCAATCAGCCCCAGCATTTT. Protein product: CASSLDRGGSNQPQHF.

The rearrangement links TRBV10-3 to TRBJ1-6; D is perhaps TRBD1 (5 bases). The CDR3 sequence is 13 residues long. Trimming cost V 6 bases and J 3 bases, with 6 bases left between them. The germline CDR1 and CDR2 sequences are ENHRY and SYGVKD. The CDR3 loop is CAIRQGYNSPLHF. The CDR3 DNA reads as TGTGCCATCAGGCAGGGCTATAATTCACCCCTCCACTTT.

The CDR3 is CASSPPPGTGAVSYEQYF. As DNA, the CDR3 is TGTGCCAGCTCACCCCCTCCCGGGACAGGGGCCGTTTCGTACGAGCAGTACTTC. The chain is built from TRBV18 and TRBJ2-7, with 10 bases matching TRBD1. J lost 4 bases, V lost 3 bases, and 15 bases had no gene match. The CDR3 is 18 residues long. Germline-derived CDR1 and CDR2 are KGHSH and LQKENI.

The chain couples TRBV27 to TRBJ1-1; a possible D gene is TRBD1 (6 bases). Per germline, CDR1 MNHEY and CDR2 SMNVEV (reference sequence). Trimming stripped 5 bases from V and 6 bases from J, with 16 bases between. The CDR3 sequence is 14 residues long. The CDR3 sequence is CASSKDRAVAEAFF. CDR3 sequence (DNA): TGTGCCAGCAGTAAGGACAGAGCTGTGGCTGAAGCTTTCTTT.

This clone appeared once. The genes are TRBV4-1 and TRBJ1-5; 7 bases are a match to TRBD1. The CDR3 loop spans 15 amino acids. The trim removed 1 base at V and 5 bases at J, leaving 5 bases unmatched. Germline V gene sequence: CDR1 MGHRA, CDR2 YSYEKL. As DNA, the CDR3 is TGCGCCAGCAGCCAAGCCGACAGGGATCATCAGCCCCAGCATTTT. Residues: CASSQADRDHQPQHF.

The chain recombines TRBV7-3 with TRBJ2-2; possibly TRBD2 for D (5 bases). Germline lookup yields CDR1 SGHTA and CDR2 FQGTGA. Trimming cost V 1 base and J 7 bases, with 7 bases left between them. CDR3 length equals 13 residues. The CDR3 here is CASSLSSDGELFF. The CDR3 DNA follows: TGTGCCAGCAGCTTAAGTAGCGACGGGGAGCTGTTTTTT.

The J gene is TRBJ1-1, the V gene TRBV5-6; TRBD1 matches 12 bases. Losses at the gene ends were 3 bases for V and 6 bases for J; bases not matched to a gene: 3. CDR1 and CDR2 (germline): SGHDT, YYEEEE. This CDR3 has 14 amino acids. CDR3 in amino acids: CASSSGTGGPEAFF. Written as DNA, the CDR3 is TGTGCCAGCAGCTCCGGGACAGGGGGCCCTGAAGCTTTCTTT.

V is TRBV6-6 and J is TRBJ1-1; 12 bases are shared with TRBD1. Trimming removed 5 bases from V and 5 bases from J; junction bases left unmatched: 9. The V gene's germline CDR1 is MNHNY and CDR2 SVGAGI (reference sequence). The CDR3 sequence is 16 residues long. Here the CDR3 DNA reads TGTGCCAGCAGTCCGGGACAGGGGGCGTTTCGGACTGAAGCTTTCTTT. This sequence encodes CASSPGQGAFRTEAFF.

The V call is TRBV18, the J call TRBJ1-5; tentative D call: TRBD1 (6 bases). The V end was cut by 3 bases, the J end by 5 bases, with 11 bases between. Germline V lookup: CDR1 KGHSH, CDR2 LQKENI. This CDR3 region has 14 residues. The CDR3 region has the DNA TGTGCCAGCTCACCTGACAGGACAGATCAGCCCCAGCATTTT. Translated: CASSPDRTDQPQHF.

The chain links TRBV5-4 to TRBJ2-7; D unclear. Trimming pared 0 bases from V and 3 bases from J, leaving 13 bases between. Per the germline V gene, CDR1 is SGHNT and CDR2 is YYREEE (reference sequence). This CDR3 spans 15 amino acids. This CDR3 is CASSLVASPYYEQYF. For the CDR3, the DNA is TGTGCCAGCAGCTTGGTCGCGAGCCCATACTACGAGCAGTACTTC.

The chain uses TRBV4-1 and TRBJ2-7, with D perhaps matching TRBD1 (5 bases). Germline loops: CDR1 MGHRA, CDR2 YSYEKL. The CDR3 extends over 14 amino acids. V was clipped by 4 bases and J by 3 bases, with 13 bases between them. The CDR3 sequence is CASSLDSRYYEQYF. The CDR3 coding sequence is TGCGCCAGCAGCCTCGACAGCCGATACTACGAGCAGTACTTC.